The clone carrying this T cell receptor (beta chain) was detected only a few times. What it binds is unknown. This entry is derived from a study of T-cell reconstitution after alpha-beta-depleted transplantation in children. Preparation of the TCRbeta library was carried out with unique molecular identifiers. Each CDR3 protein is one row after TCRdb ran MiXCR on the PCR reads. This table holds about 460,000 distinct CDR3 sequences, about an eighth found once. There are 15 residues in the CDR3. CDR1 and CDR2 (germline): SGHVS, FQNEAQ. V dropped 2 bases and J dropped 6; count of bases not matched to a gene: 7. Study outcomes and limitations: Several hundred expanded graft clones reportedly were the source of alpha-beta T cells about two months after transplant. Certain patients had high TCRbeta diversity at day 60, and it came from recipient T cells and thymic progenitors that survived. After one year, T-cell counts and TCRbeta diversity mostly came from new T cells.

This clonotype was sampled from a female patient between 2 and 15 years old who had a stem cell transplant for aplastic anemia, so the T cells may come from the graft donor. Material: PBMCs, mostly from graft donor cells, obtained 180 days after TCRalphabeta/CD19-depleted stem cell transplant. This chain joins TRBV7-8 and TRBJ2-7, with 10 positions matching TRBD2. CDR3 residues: CASSLRASGSVEQYV. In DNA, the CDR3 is TGTGCCAGCAGCTTACGGGCTAGCGGGAGTGTCGAGCAGTACGTC.